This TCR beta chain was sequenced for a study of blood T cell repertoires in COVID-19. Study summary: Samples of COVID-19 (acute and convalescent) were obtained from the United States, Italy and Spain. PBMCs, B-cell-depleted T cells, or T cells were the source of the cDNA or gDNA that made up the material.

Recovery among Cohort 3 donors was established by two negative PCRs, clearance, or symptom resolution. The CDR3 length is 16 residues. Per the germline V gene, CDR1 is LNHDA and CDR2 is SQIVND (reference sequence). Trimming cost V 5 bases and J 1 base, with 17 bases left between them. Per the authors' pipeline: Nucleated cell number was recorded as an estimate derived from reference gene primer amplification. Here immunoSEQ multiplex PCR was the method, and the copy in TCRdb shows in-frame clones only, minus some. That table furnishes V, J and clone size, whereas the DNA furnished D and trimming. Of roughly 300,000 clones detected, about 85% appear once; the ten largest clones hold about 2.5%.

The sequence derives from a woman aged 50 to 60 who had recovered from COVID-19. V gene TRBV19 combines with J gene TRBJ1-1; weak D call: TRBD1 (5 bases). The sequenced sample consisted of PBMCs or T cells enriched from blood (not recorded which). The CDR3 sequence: CASSPWGGRQNTEAFF. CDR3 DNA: TGTGCCAGTAGTCCCTGGGGCGGACGGCAGAACACTGAAGCTTTCTTT.